The rows below give T cell receptor beta chains drawn from one sample of a study of circulating tumor DNA in untreated peripheral T-cell lymphoma. The assay was immunoSEQ multiplex PCR, and TCRdb's table has in-frame clones only and misses some. Of fewer than 2,500 clones listed, more than 65% were seen once; the top ten hold roughly 15%. Sequencing was done on a sample of tumor tissue. These receptors originate from a human donor with peripheral T-cell lymphoma. Both conserved end residues are part of each CDR3.

>TRBV5-1|TRBJ1-1
CASSGGTGGTEAFF
>TRBV15|TRBJ2-7
CATSRGGGGNYEQYF
>TRBV6-8|TRBJ2-2
CASSPFTDTGELFF
>TRBV11-3|TRBJ1-2
CASSWGAGSVYGYTF
>TRBV14|TRBJ2-3
CASSQLSGTESTDTQYF
>TRBV9|TRBJ2-2
CASSSGGGELFF
>TRBV6-8|TRBJ1-1
CASSGTGLGVAEAFF
>TRBV30|TRBJ2-3
CAWSVLDRATDTQYF
>TRBV6-1|TRBJ2-3
CASSEALKANTQYF
>TRBV6-8|TRBJ1-5
CATASGVQPQHF
>TRBV30|TRBJ1-5
CAWSVSGQGAFQPQHF
>TRBV14|TRBJ2-1
CASSQGDGWTSGYNEQFF
>TRBV18|TRBJ2-1
CASSPVAGGSSYNEQFF
>TRBV9|TRBJ1-4
CASSRDGRETELFF
>TRBV29-1|TRBJ2-5
CSVLLRQETQYF
>TRBV11-3|TRBJ1-2
CASSSDWNQPYGYTF
>TRBV25-1|TRBJ2-3
CASSDIQGVSTDTQYF
>TRBV10-3|TRBJ2-4
CAISEGEGGRNIQYF
>TRBV19|TRBJ2-1
CASSPGLAGGGNEQFF
>TRBV6-8|TRBJ1-2
CASSPWTGNGYTF
>TRBV19|TRBJ2-1
CASSTEEVTDPFAGGFYNEQFF
>TRBV19|TRBJ1-1
CASSPDRVLPEAFF
>TRBV6-8|TRBJ1-1
CASSPQGLGTEAFF
>TRBV18|TRBJ2-2
CASSPPSLTGELFF
>TRBV19|TRBJ1-2
CAIRGRGYGYTF
>TRBV6-8|TRBJ2-3
CASSYPQRGTDTQYF
>TRBV30|TRBJ1-3
CARRQSSGNTIYF
>TRBV11-3|TRBJ2-1
CASSPLGLAGTHEQFF
>TRBV30|TRBJ1-1
CAWSATANTEAFF
>TRBV4-1|TRBJ2-7
CASSPLGRGMSYEQYF
>TRBV11-3|TRBJ2-2
CASTSDTLNTGELFF
>TRBV19|TRBJ1-2
CASSTSSGNYGYTF
>TRBV29-1|TRBJ1-1
CSVESGTDTEAFF
>TRBV19|TRBJ2-2
CASSMLGELFF
>TRBV29-1|TRBJ2-3
CSVEDPLGDTQYF
>TRBV29-1|TRBJ1-4
CSVARGDNEKLFF
>TRBV7-6|TRBJ2-5
CASSWVVAGIKQETQYF
>TRBV9|TRBJ2-3
CASSVESSISTDTQYF
>TRBV19|TRBJ2-4
CASSGGRIAKNIQYF
>TRBV11-3|TRBJ2-1
CASSLTSGSRPYNEQFF
>TRBV1|TRBJ1-5
CASSQDAGKPQHF
>TRBV5-1|TRBJ1-6
CASSLGDSNSPLYF
>TRBV10-3|TRBJ1-3
CAISENRVVDTIYF
>TRBV6-8|TRBJ2-1
CASSYSRLAGGPSYNEQFF
>TRBV14|TRBJ1-2
CASSQVEGWNYGYTF
>TRBV6-8|TRBJ2-1
CASSLYTGSSYNEQFF